This T cell receptor (beta chain) was obtained from a study of technical replicates of blood from a few donors. The protocol was immunoSEQ multiplex PCR, while the TCRdb copy is restricted to in-frame clones and leaves out a portion. The sample has roughly 71,000 clones; over 85% are singletons. Trimming at V came to 0 bases and at J to 0 bases, leaving 1 base not matched to a gene. The germline V gene has CDR1 LGHNA and CDR2 YNFKEQ. This CDR3 has 17 amino acids. Sequencing was performed on T cells isolated from PBMCs. The sequence came from a human donor in good health. The chain joins TRBV4-2 to TRBJ2-3, with 12 bases matching TRBD2. This CDR3 reads CASSQDGTSGSTDTQYF. CDR3 bases: TGTGCCAGCAGCCAAGATGGGACTAGCGGGAGCACAGATACGCAGTATTTT.